Presented here are 8 T cell receptor beta chains from one specimen sequenced in a study of OX40 agonist ivuxolimab in advanced cancers. The receptor library was made with the immunoSEQ multiplex PCR assay. TCRdb's version of the immuneACCESS table is confined to in-frame rearrangements and falls short of the full clone set. An unresolved V gene accounts for under half of the shortfall where checked; the remainder is of unknown origin. In all, the sample holds some 31,000 clones, and about 80% of those were seen once. The ten largest clones add up to approximately 22% of the sample. Sequenced material: CD4+ or CD8+ T cells sorted from blood, taken in a trial of the OX40 agonist ivuxolimab. Receptors originate from an adult with an advanced solid tumor such as melanoma, head and neck, liver or kidney cancer.

The chain is built from TRBV6-5 and TRBJ1-2; TRBD1 agrees at 11 bases. After removal of 10 bases from V and 7 bases from J, the junction contained 5 bases not matched to a gene. Germline lookup yields CDR1 MNHEY and CDR2 SVGAGI. CDR3 length equals 12 residues. The CDR3 here is CATRTGGAGYTF. CDR3 in DNA: TGTGCCACTCGGACAGGGGGCGCTGGCTACACCTTC.

The chain carries TRBV19 and TRBJ2-2; TRBD1 matches 8 bases. V gave up 6 bases and J gave up 4 bases; unmatched junction bases: 4. The CDR3 totals 14 residues. Germline CDR1 LNHDA, CDR2 SQIVND (reference sequence). The CDR3 DNA follows: TGTGCCAGTAGAGACAGGGGAAGCACCGGGGAGCTGTTTTTT. It translates to CASRDRGSTGELFF. The full variable domain, with the rest looked up from reference TRBV19 and TRBJ2-2, is DGGITQSPKYLFRKEGQNVTLSCEQNLNHDAMYWYRQDPGQGLRLIYYSQIVNDFQKGDIAEGYSVSREKKESFPLTVTSAQKNPTAFYLCASRDRGSTGELFFGEGSRLTVL.

The V call is TRBV5-4, the J call TRBJ2-7, with D perhaps TRBD2 (5 bases). Germline lookup yields CDR1 SGHNT and CDR2 YYREEE (reference sequence). The CDR3 is 16 residues long. Trimming removed 0 bases from V and 0 bases from J, with 13 bases in between. The CDR3 region has the DNA TGTGCCAGCAGCTTGGTTAGGACTCGAAGCTCCTACGAGCAGTACTTC. It translates to CASSLVRTRSSYEQYF.

J is TRBJ2-3 and V is TRBV18; TRBD2 aligns across 7 bases. Looked up from germline, CDR1 is KGHSH and CDR2 is LQKENI. The CDR3 extends over 15 amino acids. V dropped 4 bases and J dropped 4; count of bases not matched to a gene: 8. This CDR3 reads CASSLKRGVADTQYF. The CDR3 region has the DNA TGTGCCAGCTCACTCAAGCGGGGTGTCGCAGATACGCAGTATTTT.

The rearrangement uses TRBV4-1 and TRBJ2-5; D tentatively reads TRBD1 or TRBD2 (5 bases each). This CDR3 comprises 18 residues. CDR1 and CDR2 from the germline V gene are MGHRA and YSYEKL. V was cut by 1 base and J by 1 base, with 19 bases left in between. In DNA form, the CDR3 reads TGCGCCAGCAGCCAAGTCGGGGCTGCCAAACTCTTCCAAGAGACCCAGTACTTC. Its translation: CASSQVGAAKLFQETQYF.

V gene TRBV7-3 combines with J gene TRBJ1-2, with D maybe TRBD1 (5 bases). V lost 4 bases, J lost 6 bases, and 15 bases lay in between. Germline assignment: CDR1 SGHTA and CDR2 FQGTGA. The CDR3 loop spans 14 amino acids. The DNA for the CDR3 is TGTGCCAGCAGCTGGGGGACGGGGACGGATGGCTACACCTTC. Its translation is CASSWGTGTDGYTF. The whole variable domain, remainder taken from reference TRBV7-3 and TRBJ1-2, is GAGVSQTPSNKVTEKGKYVELRCDPISGHTALYWYRQSLGQGPEFLIYFQGTGAADDSGLPNDRFFAVRPEGSVSTLKIQRTERGDSAVYLCASSWGTGTDGYTFGSGTRLTVV.

The gene calls are TRBV19 and TRBJ1-3, with D unresolved. V dropped 5 bases and J dropped 2 bases, with 10 bases sitting between them. The CDR3 is 14 amino acids. CDR1 and CDR2 from the germline V gene are LNHDA and SQIVND (reference sequence). DNA for the CDR3: TGTGCCAGTAGTGTCGGCAGACCTGGAAACACCATATATTTT. Protein: CASSVGRPGNTIYF.

This clone was seen a handful of times. The rearrangement links TRBV12-5 to TRBJ1-5; D unclear. CDR1 and CDR2 (germline): LGHNT, FRNRAP. Trimming stripped 0 bases from V and 2 bases from J, with 2 bases between. There are 13 residues in the CDR3. The CDR3: CASGLVGNQPQHF. CDR3 nucleotide sequence: TGTGCTAGTGGTTTGGTGGGCAATCAGCCCCAGCATTTT.